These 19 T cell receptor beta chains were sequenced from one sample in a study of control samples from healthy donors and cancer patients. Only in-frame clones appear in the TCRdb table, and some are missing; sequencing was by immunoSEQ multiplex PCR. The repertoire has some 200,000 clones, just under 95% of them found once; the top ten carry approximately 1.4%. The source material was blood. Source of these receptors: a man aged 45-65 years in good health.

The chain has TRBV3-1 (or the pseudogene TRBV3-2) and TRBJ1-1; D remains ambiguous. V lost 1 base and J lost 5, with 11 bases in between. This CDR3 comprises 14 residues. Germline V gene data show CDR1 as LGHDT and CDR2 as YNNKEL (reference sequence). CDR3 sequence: CASSQGGGSTEAFF. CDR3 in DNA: TGTGCCAGCAGCCAAGGAGGAGGGAGTACTGAAGCTTTCTTT.

CDR3 DNA sequence: TGTGCCATCACTCCGGGTTCGGCCAACACCGGGGAGCTGTTTTTT. It specifies CAITPGSANTGELFF. The rearrangement links TRBV10-3 to TRBJ2-2; D gene unclear. V lost 7 bases and J lost 2, with 14 bases in between. The germline V gene encodes CDR1 ENHRY and CDR2 SYGVKD. The CDR3 spans 15 residues.

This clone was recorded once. CDR3 DNA sequence: TGTGCCAGCAGCCTCGGCGGGAGCACTGAAGCTTTCTTT. As protein: CASSLGGSTEAFF. This rearrangement joins TRBV7-3 to TRBJ1-1; no clear D gene. V gave up 5 bases and J gave up 4 bases, with 11 bases separating them. Germline CDR1 is SGHTA and CDR2 is FQGTGA. There are 13 residues in the CDR3. The whole variable domain, filled in from reference TRBV7-3 and TRBJ1-1, reads GAGVSQTPSNKVTEKGKYVELRCDPISGHTALYWYRQSLGQGPEFLIYFQGTGAADDSGLPNDRFFAVRPEGSVSTLKIQRTERGDSAVYLCASSLGGSTEAFFGQGTRLTVV.

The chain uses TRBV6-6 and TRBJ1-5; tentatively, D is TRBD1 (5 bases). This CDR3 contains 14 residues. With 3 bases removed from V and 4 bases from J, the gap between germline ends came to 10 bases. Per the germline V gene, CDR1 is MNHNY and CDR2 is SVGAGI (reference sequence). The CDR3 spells CASSYTGRNQPQHF. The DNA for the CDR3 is TGTGCCAGCAGTTATACGGGACGGAATCAGCCCCAGCATTTT.

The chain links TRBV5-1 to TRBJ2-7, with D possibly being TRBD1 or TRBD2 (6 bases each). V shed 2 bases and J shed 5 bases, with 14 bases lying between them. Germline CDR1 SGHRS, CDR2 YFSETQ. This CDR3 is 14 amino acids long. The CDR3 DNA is TGCGCCAGCAGCTTCGAGGGGGGATCACACGAGCAGTACTTC. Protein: CASSFEGGSHEQYF.

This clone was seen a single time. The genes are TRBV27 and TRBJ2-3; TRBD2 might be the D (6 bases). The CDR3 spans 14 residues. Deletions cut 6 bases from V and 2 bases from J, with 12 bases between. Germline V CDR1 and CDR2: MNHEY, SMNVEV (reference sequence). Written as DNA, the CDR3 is TGTGCCAGCAGCCGAGGCGGGAACACAGATACGCAGTATTTT. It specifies CASSRGGNTDTQYF.

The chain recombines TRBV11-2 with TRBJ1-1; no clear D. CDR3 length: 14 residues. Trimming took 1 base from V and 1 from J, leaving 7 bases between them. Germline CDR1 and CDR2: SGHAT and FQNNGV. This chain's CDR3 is CASSLVSGNTEAFF. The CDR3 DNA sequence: TGTGCCAGCAGCTTAGTTTCAGGGAACACTGAAGCTTTCTTT. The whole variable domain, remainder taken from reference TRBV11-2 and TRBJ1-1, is EAGVAQSPRYKIIEKRQSVAFWCNPISGHATLYWYQQILGQGPKLLIQFQNNGVVDDSQLPKDRFSAERLKGVDSTLKIQPAKLEDSAVYLCASSLVSGNTEAFFGQGTRLTVV.

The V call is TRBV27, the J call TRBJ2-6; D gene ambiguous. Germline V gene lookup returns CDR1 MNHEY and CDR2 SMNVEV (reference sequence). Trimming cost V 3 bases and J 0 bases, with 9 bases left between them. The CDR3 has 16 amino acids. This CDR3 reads CASSFSGSSGANVLTF. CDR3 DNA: TGTGCCAGCAGTTTTTCAGGTAGCTCTGGGGCCAACGTCCTGACTTTC.

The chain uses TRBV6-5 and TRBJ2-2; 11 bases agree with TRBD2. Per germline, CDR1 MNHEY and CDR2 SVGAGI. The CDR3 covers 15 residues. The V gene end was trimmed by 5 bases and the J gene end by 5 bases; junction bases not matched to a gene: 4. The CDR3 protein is CASSPTSGGTGELFF. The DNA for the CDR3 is TGTGCCAGCAGTCCTACTAGCGGGGGAACCGGGGAGCTGTTTTTT.

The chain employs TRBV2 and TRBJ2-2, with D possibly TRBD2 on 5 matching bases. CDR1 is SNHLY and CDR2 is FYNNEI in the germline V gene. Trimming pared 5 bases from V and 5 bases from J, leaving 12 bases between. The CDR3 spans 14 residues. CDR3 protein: CASSYPPGTGELFF. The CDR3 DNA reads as TGTGCCAGCAGTTATCCCCCGGGGACCGGGGAGCTGTTTTTT.

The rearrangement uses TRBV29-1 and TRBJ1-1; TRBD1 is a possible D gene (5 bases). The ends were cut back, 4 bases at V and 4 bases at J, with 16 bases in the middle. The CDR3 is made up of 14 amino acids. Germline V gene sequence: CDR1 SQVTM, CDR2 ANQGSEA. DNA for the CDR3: TGCAGCGTTGTGTTGCACACAGGCGGCACTGAAGCTTTCTTT. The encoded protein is CSVVLHTGGTEAFF.

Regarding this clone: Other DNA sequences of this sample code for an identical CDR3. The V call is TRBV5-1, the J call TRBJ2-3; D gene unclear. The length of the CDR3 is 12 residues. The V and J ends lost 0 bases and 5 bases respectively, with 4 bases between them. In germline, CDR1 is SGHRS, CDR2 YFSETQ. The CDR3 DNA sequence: TGCGCCAGCAGCTTGGTTGTAGATACGCAGTATTTT. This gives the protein CASSLVVDTQYF. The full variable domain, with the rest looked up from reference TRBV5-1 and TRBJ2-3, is KAGVTQTPRYLIKTRGQQVTLSCSPISGHRSVSWYQQTPGQGLQFLFEYFSETQRNKGNFPGRFSGRQFSNSRSEMNVSTLELGDSALYLCASSLVVDTQYFGPGTRLTVL.

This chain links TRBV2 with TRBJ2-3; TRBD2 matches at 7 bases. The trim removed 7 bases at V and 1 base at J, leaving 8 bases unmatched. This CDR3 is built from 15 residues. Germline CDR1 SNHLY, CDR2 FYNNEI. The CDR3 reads CASKREGGRTDTQYF. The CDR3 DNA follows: TGTGCCAGCAAAAGGGAGGGCGGTCGCACAGATACGCAGTATTTT. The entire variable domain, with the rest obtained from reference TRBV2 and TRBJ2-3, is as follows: EPEVTQTPSHQVTQMGQEVILRCVPISNHLYFYWYRQILGQKVEFLVSFYNNEISEKSEIFDDQFSVERPDGSNFTLKIRSTKLEDSAMYFCASKREGGRTDTQYFGPGTRLTVL.

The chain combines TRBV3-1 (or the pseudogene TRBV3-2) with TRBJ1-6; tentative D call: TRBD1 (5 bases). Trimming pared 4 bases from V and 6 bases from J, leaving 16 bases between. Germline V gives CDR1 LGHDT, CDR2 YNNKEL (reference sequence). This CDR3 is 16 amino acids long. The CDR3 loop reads CASSPSHRGGNSPLHF. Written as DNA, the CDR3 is TGTGCCAGCAGCCCCAGCCATCGGGGGGGTAATTCACCCCTCCACTTT.

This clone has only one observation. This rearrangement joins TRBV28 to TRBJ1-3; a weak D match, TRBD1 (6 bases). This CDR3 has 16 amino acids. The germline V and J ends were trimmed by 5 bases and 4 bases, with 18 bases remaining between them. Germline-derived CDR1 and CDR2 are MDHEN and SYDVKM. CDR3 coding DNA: TGTGCCAGCAGTCCCCCGGGGGGGGGCCCAGGAAACACCATATATTTT. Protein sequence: CASSPPGGGPGNTIYF.

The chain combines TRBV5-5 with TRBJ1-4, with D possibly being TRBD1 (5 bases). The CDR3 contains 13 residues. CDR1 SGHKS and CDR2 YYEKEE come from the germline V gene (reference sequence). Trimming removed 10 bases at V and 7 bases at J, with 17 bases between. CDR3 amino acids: CAASRGDGEKLFF. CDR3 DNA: TGTGCCGCATCTAGGGGAGATGGTGAAAAACTGTTTTTT.

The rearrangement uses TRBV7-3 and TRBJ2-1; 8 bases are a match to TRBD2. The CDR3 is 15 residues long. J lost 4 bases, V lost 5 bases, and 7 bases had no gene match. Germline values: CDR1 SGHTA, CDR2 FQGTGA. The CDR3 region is CASSQSSGSYNEQFF. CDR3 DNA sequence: TGTGCCAGCAGCCAATCTAGCGGGTCTTACAATGAGCAGTTCTTC.

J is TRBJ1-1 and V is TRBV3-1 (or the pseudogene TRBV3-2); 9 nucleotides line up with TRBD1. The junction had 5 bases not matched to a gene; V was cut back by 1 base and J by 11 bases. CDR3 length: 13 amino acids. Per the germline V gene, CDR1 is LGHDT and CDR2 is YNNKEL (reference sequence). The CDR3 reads CASSQGTGDGAFF. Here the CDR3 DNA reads TGTGCCAGCAGCCAAGGGACAGGGGATGGGGCTTTCTTT.

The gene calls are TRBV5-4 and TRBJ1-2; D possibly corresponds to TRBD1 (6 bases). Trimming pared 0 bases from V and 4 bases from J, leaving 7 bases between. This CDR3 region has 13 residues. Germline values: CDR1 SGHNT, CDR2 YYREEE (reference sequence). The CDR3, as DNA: TGTGCCAGCAGCTTGGAGGGGGGCTATGGCTACACCTTC. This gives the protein CASSLEGGYGYTF. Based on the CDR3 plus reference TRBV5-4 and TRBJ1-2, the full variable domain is ETGVTQSPTHLIKTRGQQVTLRCSSQSGHNTVSWYQQALGQGPQFIFQYYREEENGRGNFPPRFSGLQFPNYSSELNVNALELDDSALYLCASSLEGGYGYTFGSGTRLTVV.